Below are 21 T cell receptor beta chains sequenced from a single sample in a study of blood T cell repertoires in COVID-19. Sequenced by immunoSEQ multiplex PCR; TCRdb stores in-frame clones only, minus some. The sample shows roughly 23,000 clones, approximately 94% of them seen only once. Sequenced input: peripheral blood. These receptors all stem from a woman in her forties or fifties with active COVID-19.

The V gene is TRBV25-1, the J gene TRBJ2-7; 14 bases are a match to TRBD2. With V trimmed by 1 base and J by 6 bases, 11 bases remained unmatched. There are 18 residues in the CDR3. The germline V gene has CDR1 MGHDK and CDR2 SYGVNS. This CDR3 is CASSESPPGTSGRSEQYF. For the CDR3, the DNA is TGTGCCAGCAGTGAATCCCCACCCGGGACTAGCGGGAGAAGCGAGCAGTACTTC.

In nucleotides, the CDR3 is TGTGCCAGCAGCCAAGGTGGGGGACAGGAACCCCTCCACTTT. Protein: CASSQGGGQEPLHF. The chain joins TRBV3-1 (or the pseudogene TRBV3-2) to TRBJ1-6; 8 nucleotides match TRBD1. Per the germline V gene, CDR1 is LGHDT and CDR2 is YNNKEL (reference sequence). Unmatched junction bases numbered 5, after V lost 1 base and J lost 12 bases. The CDR3 runs 14 residues.

This chain links TRBV7-9 with TRBJ1-1; D is uncertain. The CDR3 loop spans 14 amino acids. The V gene's germline CDR1 is SEHNR and CDR2 FQNEAQ (reference sequence). V was pared by 4 bases and J by 4 bases, with 13 bases between. The CDR3: CASSSSNSGTEAFF. In DNA form, the CDR3 reads TGTGCCAGCAGCTCCTCTAATTCGGGCACTGAAGCTTTCTTT.

The chain has TRBV21-1 and TRBJ2-3; TRBD2, the D gene given by the table, was not confirmed from the DNA. TRBV21-1 is marked as a pseudogene. This CDR3 has 19 residues. CDR3 residues: CASSTPPAGGHHSTDTQYF. The CDR3 nucleotides are TGTGCCAGCAGTACCCCCCCGGCGGGGGGCCATCATAGCACAGATACGCAGTATTTT.

This clone showed up just once. The chain carries TRBV12-3 or TRBV12-4 and TRBJ1-1; D is undetermined. Trimming stripped 4 bases from V and 9 bases from J, with 9 bases between. The CDR3 contains 11 residues. The CDR3 bases are TGTGCCAGCAGTTCCTTCCCCCAAGCTTTCTTT. It codes for CASSSFPQAFF.

The chain carries TRBV5-4 and TRBJ1-2, with 10 bases identical to TRBD1. The CDR3 is made up of 16 amino acids. CDR1 is SGHNT and CDR2 is YYREEE in the germline V gene (reference sequence). V lost 4 bases to trimming and J lost 3 bases; unmatched junction nucleotides: 9. The CDR3 region has the DNA TGTGCCAGCAGCAAGACAGGGGGCGAGTCGTACTATGGCTACACCTTC. Its translation: CASSKTGGESYYGYTF.

The chain combines TRBV28 with TRBJ1-4; no clear D gene. Trimming removed 6 bases from V and 8 bases from J, with 22 bases in between. The CDR3 runs to 16 residues. Germline lookup yields CDR1 MDHEN and CDR2 SYDVKM. The CDR3 reads CASSPPGGGVGEKLFF. In nucleotides, the CDR3 is TGTGCCAGCAGCCCCCCAGGAGGTGGGGTAGGAGAAAAACTGTTTTTT.

The CDR3: CASSLGDSQTQHF. The CDR3 DNA is TGTGCCAGCAGTTTGGGCGACAGCCAGACCCAGCATTTT. The chain uses TRBV12-3 or TRBV12-4 and TRBJ1-5; a weak D match, TRBD1 (5 bases). The CDR3 extends over 13 amino acids. Trimming pared 3 bases from V and 11 bases from J, leaving 14 bases between.

This rearrangement joins TRBV5-1 to TRBJ1-6; 8 positions agree with TRBD1. Per the germline V gene, CDR1 is SGHRS and CDR2 is YFSETQ. The CDR3 has 17 residues. The J segment lost 0 bases and the V segment lost 4 bases, leaving 6 bases of the junction unmatched. CDR3 nucleotides: TGCGCCAGCAGCCCGCGGACAGGGTACTCCTATAATTCACCCCTCCACTTT. The encoded protein is CASSPRTGYSYNSPLHF.

The V and J genes are TRBV18 and TRBJ2-5; D is undetermined. This CDR3 is built from 17 residues. With 3 bases removed from V and 4 bases from J, the gap between germline ends came to 21 bases. Germline-derived CDR1 and CDR2 are KGHSH and LQKENI. Here the CDR3 reads CASSPDVRGTQAETQYF. The CDR3, as DNA: TGTGCCAGCTCACCTGACGTGCGAGGCACCCAAGCAGAGACCCAGTACTTC.

This chain connects TRBV5-1 to TRBJ2-2, with D maybe TRBD1 (5 bases). Trimming pared 1 base from V and 0 bases from J, leaving 7 bases between. Germline V gives CDR1 SGHRS, CDR2 YFSETQ. The CDR3 is made up of 15 amino acids. The CDR3 region has the DNA TGCGCCAGCAGCTTGCTGACAGCGAACACCGGGGAGCTGTTTTTT. Its protein product is CASSLLTANTGELFF.

The J gene is TRBJ1-3, the V gene TRBV2; D might be TRBD1 (6 bases). This CDR3 comprises 13 residues. Germline V gene sequence: CDR1 SNHLY, CDR2 FYNNEI. The V end lost 8 bases, the J end lost 0 bases, and 8 bases lay between the germline ends. In DNA, the CDR3 is TGTGCCAGCTCAGGGGTCTCTGGAAACACCATATATTTT. This encodes CASSGVSGNTIYF.

The chain is built from TRBV5-5 and TRBJ1-2; 7 nucleotides align to TRBD1. With V trimmed by 4 bases and J by 2 bases, 5 bases remained unmatched. The CDR3 is made up of 14 amino acids. CDR1 is SGHKS, CDR2 YYEKEE, per germline (reference sequence). In DNA form, the CDR3 reads TGTGCCAGCAGCCTGGACAGGACGAACTATGGCTACACCTTC. Its translation is CASSLDRTNYGYTF.

The V call is TRBV6-5, the J call TRBJ2-1, with TRBD2 identical over 14 bases. CDR3 length: 15 amino acids. V shed 6 bases and J 5 bases; nucleotides not matched to a gene: 3. Germline CDR1 is MNHEY and CDR2 is SVGAGI. This chain's CDR3 is CASRRLAGGNNEQFF. The CDR3 region has the DNA TGTGCCAGCAGAAGACTAGCGGGAGGGAACAATGAGCAGTTCTTC.

This chain connects TRBV19 to TRBJ1-3; weak D call: TRBD1 (6 bases). Deletions cut 3 bases from V and 0 bases from J, with 12 bases between. The CDR3 is 16 amino acids. The germline V gene encodes CDR1 LNHDA and CDR2 SQIVND (reference sequence). The CDR3 nucleotides read TGTGCCAGTAGTATGGTGTCGGACAGCTCTGGAAACACCATATATTTT. This sequence encodes CASSMVSDSSGNTIYF.

This sequence joins TRBV19 and TRBJ2-3, with 10 bases lining up with TRBD2. V shed 5 bases and J 6 bases; nucleotides not matched to a gene: 8. The germline CDR1 and CDR2 sequences are LNHDA and SQIVND (reference sequence). The CDR3 totals 15 residues. This chain's CDR3 is CASSETGTSVDTQYF. The DNA for the CDR3 is TGTGCCAGTAGTGAAACCGGGACTAGCGTCGATACGCAGTATTTT.

Only one count was recorded for this clone. The chain links TRBV15 to TRBJ1-3, with D hard to call. There are 13 residues in the CDR3. The germline V and J ends were trimmed by 6 bases and 0 bases, with 6 bases remaining between them. Germline CDR1 reads LNHNV; CDR2 reads YYDKDF (reference sequence). The DNA of the CDR3 is TGTGCCACCAGTTTCGGCTCTGGAAACACCATATATTTT. It encodes CATSFGSGNTIYF.

The count of this clone is one. V gene TRBV10-2 combines with J gene TRBJ1-2; TRBD1 is a possible D gene (5 bases). CDR3 size: 13 residues. Per germline, CDR1 WSHSY and CDR2 SAAADI. The V and J ends lost 7 bases and 0 bases respectively, with 9 bases between them. The CDR3 DNA sequence: TGCGCCAGCACGTCAGGGACTAACTATGGCTACACCTTC. Its protein is CASTSGTNYGYTF.

The chain couples TRBV5-1 to TRBJ2-1, with 10 positions matching TRBD2. The length of the CDR3 is 14 residues. V was clipped by 7 bases and J by 4 bases; unmatched bases: 5. CDR1 is SGHRS and CDR2 is YFSETQ in the germline V gene. The CDR3 reads CASGEAGGYNEQFF. The DNA for the CDR3 is TGCGCCAGCGGGGAAGCGGGAGGGTACAATGAGCAGTTCTTC.

This rearrangement joins TRBV3-1 (or the pseudogene TRBV3-2) to TRBJ2-1; D is unresolved. The CDR3 is 16 amino acids. In germline, CDR1 is LGHDT, CDR2 YNNKEL (reference sequence). V was clipped by 3 bases and J by 0 bases, with 12 bases between them. CDR3 nucleotide sequence: TGTGCCAGCAGCCACCGACATCAGTTCTCCTACAATGAGCAGTTCTTC. It yields the protein CASSHRHQFSYNEQFF.

This rearrangement joins TRBV5-5 to TRBJ1-3; no firm D call. Germline values: CDR1 SGHKS, CDR2 YYEKEE (reference sequence). The CDR3 length is 15 residues. V lost 1 base and J lost 0, with 8 bases in between. The CDR3 loop reads CASSLTDDSGNTIYF. The CDR3 DNA follows: TGTGCCAGCAGCTTGACAGATGACTCTGGAAACACCATATATTTT.